A selection of T cell receptor beta chains follows, all from one sample in a study of blood T cell repertoires in COVID-19. Some clones are missing from TCRdb's copy, which holds only in-frame ones; the method was immunoSEQ multiplex PCR. The sample includes around 94,000 clones, about 85% seen only once; the top ten take around 3.3%. Sequencing was performed on peripheral blood. The receptors were gathered from a man in his forties or fifties with acute or convalescent COVID-19. The CDR3 runs from the conserved cysteine through the conserved F or W. D genes are given only for firm matches. Size values are once, few and many counts, or a class for expanded clones, and some rows have none.

>TRBV9|TRBJ1-5|-|TRBD1
TGTGCCAGCAGCGGGGACAGTAATCAGCCCCAGCATTTT
CASSGDSNQPQHF
>TRBV6-5|TRBJ2-3|-|-
TGTGCCAGCATGGGGAGCACGCAGTATTTT
CASMGSTQYF
>TRBV28|TRBJ1-1|few|-
TGTGCCAGCAGTCCTACTAGCGTGGTCGAGACTGAAGCTTTCTTT
CASSPTSVVETEAFF
>TRBV6-2/TRBV6-3|TRBJ2-7|-|-
TGTGCCAGCAGTTCCCACTACGAGCAGTACTTC
CASSSHYEQYF
>TRBV18|TRBJ2-3|-|-
TGTGCCAGCTCACCACTGAGATCAGATACGCAGTATTTT
CASSPLRSDTQYF
>TRBV29-1|TRBJ2-1|-|TRBD2
TGCAGCGCAGGCGCCACTAGCGGGAGTCTTCGATCCTACAATGAGCAGTTCTTC
CSAGATSGSLRSYNEQFF
>TRBV29-1|TRBJ1-3|few|-
TGCAGCGTTGGGCAGGAAGGAAACACCATATATTTT
CSVGQEGNTIYF
>TRBV10-3|TRBJ1-2|-|-
TGTGCCATCAGTACTGGACAGAGAGAAAATGGCTACACCTTC
CAISTGQRENGYTF
>TRBV7-6|TRBJ2-5|-|-
TGTGCCAGCAGCTTAGGACCGGGTGCCCAAGAGACCCAGTACTTC
CASSLGPGAQETQYF
>TRBV27|TRBJ2-5|-|TRBD2
TGTGCCAGCAGTCTGGCTAGCGGGGGGCTATATCACCAAGAGACCCAGTACTTC
CASSLASGGLYHQETQYF
>TRBV15|TRBJ2-2|few|TRBD1
TGTGCCACTTCGAAGGGGGCGAGGAACACCGGGGAGCTGTTTTTT
CATSKGARNTGELFF
>TRBV25-1|TRBJ2-3|-|TRBD1
TGTGCCAGCAGGGCAGGACAGGGAACAGGAGATACGCAGTATTTT
CASRAGQGTGDTQYF
>TRBV7-9|TRBJ2-5|-|TRBD1
TGTGCCAGCAGCCTCTCAGGGGGCCCCGAGACCCAGTACTTC
CASSLSGGPETQYF
>TRBV7-2|TRBJ1-1|-|TRBD1
TGTGCCAGCAGCGTAACAGGGGGGAACACTGAAGCTTTCTTT
CASSVTGGNTEAFF
>TRBV6-1|TRBJ1-1|-|-
TGTGCCAGCAGTGAAGGAGAGGGGAGGGGAACTGAAGCTTTCTTT
CASSEGEGRGTEAFF
>TRBV3-1/TRBV3-2|TRBJ2-7|-|TRBD2
TGTGCCAGCAGCCCCCTTGGCGGGGGGTCCTACGAGCAGTACTTC
CASSPLGGGSYEQYF
>TRBV28|TRBJ1-2|-|TRBD1
TGTGCCAGCAGCCCGGGACAGGCAACCTATGGCTACACCTTC
CASSPGQATYGYTF
>TRBV27|TRBJ1-1|-|-
TGTGCCAGCAGTTTATCGGGCCCCCTGCAGGGTTGGGGCACTGAAGCTTTCTTT
CASSLSGPLQGWGTEAFF
>TRBV10-2|TRBJ2-3|-|TRBD1
TGCGCCAGCCGGACAGGCCACAGCACAGATACGCAGTATTTT
CASRTGHSTDTQYF
>TRBV9|TRBJ1-3|-|-
TGTGCCAGCAGCCCTTCTGGAAACACCATATATTTT
CASSPSGNTIYF
>TRBV18|TRBJ1-5|-|-
TGTGCCAGCTCACCACCCCGGGGGGATCAGCCCCAGCATTTT
CASSPPRGDQPQHF
>TRBV13|TRBJ2-2|-|-
TGTGCCAGCAGCGACCCCCCGGGGGAGAACACCGGGGAGCTGTTTTTT
CASSDPPGENTGELFF
>TRBV9|TRBJ2-1|-|-
TGTGCCAGCAGTCTACAGGGAAATGAGCAGTTCTTC
CASSLQGNEQFF
>TRBV7-2|TRBJ2-3|-|-
TGTGCCAGCAGCGGAAGGGGAATGGGAGGTCGGGATACGCAGTATTTT
CASSGRGMGGRDTQYF
>TRBV4-1|TRBJ2-1|-|-
TGCGCCAGCAGCCAAGATCTGAGGGACAATGAGCAGTTCTTC
CASSQDLRDNEQFF
>TRBV6-2/TRBV6-3|TRBJ2-7|-|-
TGTGCCAGCAGTTACTCGCTCACCGGAGCCTACGAGCAGTACTTC
CASSYSLTGAYEQYF
>TRBV7-9|TRBJ2-3|-|-
TGTGCCAGCAGCCCAGGACAGACTAGCACAGATACGCAGTATTTT
CASSPGQTSTDTQYF
>TRBV28|TRBJ2-7|-|TRBD2
TGTGCCAGCACTAATTCGCGAGCGGGAGCCTACGAGCAGTACTTC
CASTNSRAGAYEQYF
>TRBV7-2|TRBJ2-2|-|-
TGTGCCAGCAGGGGGGCCCTGAACACCGGGGAGCTGTTTTTT
CASRGALNTGELFF
>TRBV12-3/TRBV12-4|TRBJ2-7|-|TRBD1
TGTGCCAGCAGTTTTTCAGGGGGCGAGCAGTACTTC
CASSFSGGEQYF
>TRBV6-6|TRBJ2-7|-|TRBD1
TGTGCCAGCAGATGGACAGGGGACAACGTAGAGCAGTACTTC
CASRWTGDNVEQYF
>TRBV19|TRBJ1-6|-|-
TGTGCCAGTGGCCTAGGGGTGGATAATTCACCCCTCCACTTT
CASGLGVDNSPLHF
>TRBV6-5|TRBJ1-1|-|-
TGTGCCAGCAGTTTACAGGGAGCAACAACTGAAGCTTTCTTT
CASSLQGATTEAFF
>TRBV4-2|TRBJ2-1|-|TRBD2
TGTGCCAGCAGCCAAGATCTCGCGGGAGGGCCCAGCAATGAGCAGTTCTTC
CASSQDLAGGPSNEQFF
>TRBV2|TRBJ2-7|few|TRBD1
TGTGCCAGCAGTGCGGCAGGGGGCAACGAGCAGTACTTC
CASSAAGGNEQYF
>TRBV4-3|TRBJ2-2|-|TRBD2
TGCGCCAGCAGCCAAGCCGCTAGCGGGGCCGGGGCCGGGGAGCTGTTTTTT
CASSQAASGAGAGELFF
>TRBV10-1|TRBJ2-1|-|-
TGCGCCAGCAGTCCACCCGGGACTCCCAACAATGAGCAGTTCTTC
CASSPPGTPNNEQFF
>TRBV19|TRBJ2-1|-|-
TGTGCCAGTAGTATTGGCGGCTGGGTCGATGAGCAGTTCTTC
CASSIGGWVDEQFF
>TRBV6-2/TRBV6-3|TRBJ2-7|-|-
TGTGCCAGCAGTTCAAATTCGGGGGTAGAAAACTACGAGCAGTACTTC
CASSSNSGVENYEQYF
>TRBV2|TRBJ2-7|-|-
TGTGCCAGCACCCCACAGGCGGGACTGCCCTACGAGCAGTACTTC
CASTPQAGLPYEQYF
>TRBV3-1/TRBV3-2|TRBJ2-2|-|-
TGTGCCAGCAGCCAAGACGGCGGCCCGGGGGAAGGCGGGGAGCTGTTTTTT
CASSQDGGPGEGGELFF
>TRBV5-8|TRBJ1-6|few|TRBD1
TGTGCCAGCAGCTTGGTAACAGGGGGTGGTTCACCCCTCCACTTT
CASSLVTGGGSPLHF
>TRBV7-3|TRBJ2-2|-|TRBD1
TGTGCCAGCAGCCCTTCCCCGACAGGGGGCGCCGGGGAGCTGTTTTTT
CASSPSPTGGAGELFF
>TRBV13|TRBJ2-3|-|-
TGTGCCAGCAGCTTAGACCTGGGATCGGGGGCAGATACGCAGTATTTT
CASSLDLGSGADTQYF
>TRBV19|TRBJ2-7|-|TRBD1
TGTGCCAGTAGTATCGGCACAGGGGGCGAGCAGTACTTC
CASSIGTGGEQYF
>TRBV6-2/TRBV6-3|TRBJ2-5|once|TRBD2
TGTGCCAGCAGTTACGGACGGTGGACTAGCGGGCAAGAGACCCAGTACTTC
CASSYGRWTSGQETQYF
>TRBV6-2/TRBV6-3|TRBJ1-5|-|-
TGTGCCAGCAGTTACGGAGGGGGCAATCAGCCCCAGCATTTT
CASSYGGGNQPQHF
>TRBV30|TRBJ2-5|-|-
TGTGCCTGGAGTGGGAGAATTCAAGAGACCCAGTACTTC
CAWSGRIQETQYF
>TRBV9|TRBJ2-1|-|-
TGTGCCAGCAGCGTAGCTTCGGGGGAGAATGGTTATGAGCAGTTCTTC
CASSVASGENGYEQFF
>TRBV5-5|TRBJ1-6|-|-
TGTGCCAGCAGCTTGGAGGTCGGGCCCCTCCACTTT
CASSLEVGPLHF
>TRBV28|TRBJ2-7|-|-
TGTGCCAGCAGAGGGGACACCTACGAGCAGTACTTC
CASRGDTYEQYF